Below are 5 T cell receptor beta chains sequenced from a single sample in a study of blood T cells in healthy people across ages. Alongside a J-beta primer mix, a sample-barcoded 5' primer served in a second PCR lasting roughly 6 to 11 cycles. TCRdb called the 5' RACE reads again in MiXCR, with one record for every CDR3 protein. The sample consists of around 1,700,000 distinct CDR3 sequences, over 25% of them appearing once. The specimen was blood. The receptors shown here come from a woman in her 30s in good health.

CDR3 loop: CATSSTGSTRDRGFKDRGGYTF. Written as DNA, the CDR3 is TGTGCCACCAGCAGTACAGGGTCAACCCGGGACAGGGGGTTTAAGGACCGTGGGGGCTACACCTTC. This sequence joins TRBV15 and TRBJ1-2, with 11 bases lining up with TRBD1. With V trimmed by 3 bases and J by 8 bases, 29 bases remained unmatched. Germline V CDR1 and CDR2: LNHNV, YYDKDF (reference sequence). The CDR3 spans 22 residues. Full variable domain (missing parts from reference TRBV15 and TRBJ1-2): DAMVIQNPRYQVTQFGKPVTLSCSQTLNHNVMYWYQQKSSQAPKLLFHYYDKDFNNEADTPDNFQSRRPNTSFCFLDIRSPGLGDTAMYLCATSSTGSTRDRGFKDRGGYTFGSGTRLTVV.

The genes are TRBV5-1 and TRBJ2-1, with no clear D. Trimming took 5 bases from V and 6 from J, leaving 15 bases between them. Germline CDR1 is SGHRS and CDR2 is YFSETQ. This CDR3 region has 14 residues. The CDR3 bases are TGCGCCAGCAGTCTAGAGTTAGGGTCCAATGAGCAGTTCTTC. Amino acids: CASSLELGSNEQFF.

V usage is TRBV7-2 and J usage is TRBJ2-5; D may match TRBD1 or TRBD2 (6 bases each). Germline V gene data show CDR1 as SGHTA and CDR2 as FQGNSA. The CDR3 has 15 amino acids. V dropped 2 bases and J dropped 5 bases, with 15 bases sitting between them. CDR3 sequence (DNA): TGTGCCAGCAGCTTATTGGGGGCCAGCGGGGAGACCCAGTACTTC. Its protein is CASSLLGASGETQYF.

The rearrangement links TRBV10-2 to TRBJ2-7; 9 positions agree with TRBD2. V shed 5 bases, J shed 2 bases, and the junction held 7 bases outside the gene matches. This CDR3 has 15 amino acids. Looked up from germline, CDR1 is WSHSY and CDR2 is SAAADI. CDR3 protein: CASSSGTSSPYEQYF. CDR3 sequence (DNA): TGCGCCAGCAGTTCCGGGACTAGCTCCCCCTACGAGCAGTACTTC.

The V call is TRBV3-1, the J call TRBJ2-3; TRBD2 aligns across 9 bases. V lost 4 bases to trimming and J lost 5 bases; unmatched junction nucleotides: 16. This CDR3 is 18 amino acids long. The germline CDR1 and CDR2 sequences are LGHDT and YNNKEL (reference sequence). CDR3 region: CASSPNSGGGGVLDTQYF. CDR3 DNA: TGTGCCAGCAGCCCCAATAGTGGCGGGGGGGGAGTGCTAGATACGCAGTATTTT.